Many counts were recorded for the clone carrying this T cell receptor (beta chain). The antigen is undetermined. V lost 3 bases and J 8 bases, leaving 13 bases between the germline ends. The CDR3 is 14 residues long. The germline CDR1 and CDR2 sequences are MDHEN and SYDVKM. This record belongs to a study of spatial heterogeneity in lung cancer. Study outcomes and limitations: Blood contained ubiquitous expanded tumor TCRs more at resection than at follow-up.

Time point denoted: sample taken at primary tumor resection. From tumor, nontumor lung or frozen PBMC, whole RNA was taken unsorted for sequencing. TCRdb re-analysed the 5' RACE reads in MiXCR, keeping a single row per CDR3 protein. The table shows around 41,000 distinct CDR3 sequences, with 6.5% to 7% occurring only once. The V gene is TRBV28, the J gene TRBJ1-4; TRBD1 is a possible D gene (6 bases). The source is a female donor with early-stage non-small cell lung cancer. This material consisted of PBMCs, taken at surgery. The CDR3 here is CASSFAGAGEKLFF. The CDR3 DNA reads TGTGCCAGCAGTTTCGCGGGGGCGGGCGAAAAACTGTTTTTT.